The 2 T cell receptor beta chains listed next were all sequenced from one sample in a study of blood T cell repertoires in COVID-19. Profiling relied on immunoSEQ multiplex PCR, and the TCRdb table lists in-frame clones only, not all of them. Of some 60,000 clones in the sample, about 90% were seen once. Sequencing input: peripheral blood. These receptors all stem from a man aged 60 to 75 with acute or convalescent COVID-19.

J is TRBJ2-4 and V is TRBV13; D is perhaps TRBD1 (6 bases). This CDR3 contains 16 residues. Between the trimmed V and J ends, which lost 0 bases and 0 bases, there was a span of 9 bases. In germline, CDR1 is PRHDT, CDR2 FYEKMQ (reference sequence). CDR3 bases: TGTGCCAGCAGCTTAGGGGACAGCTTAGCCAAAAACATTCAGTACTTC. Encoded protein: CASSLGDSLAKNIQYF.

This sequence joins TRBV6-5 and TRBJ2-3; 7 positions agree with TRBD2. Germline V gene data show CDR1 as MNHEY and CDR2 as SVGAGI. The CDR3 spans 13 residues. CDR3 sequence (DNA): TGTGCTTGCTGGGGAGGGCCAGGAGATACGCAGTATTTT. It translates to CACWGGPGDTQYF.